What follows are 11 T cell receptor beta chains derived from one specimen sequenced in a study of lymphopenia after photon versus proton radiotherapy. The data were produced by immunoSEQ multiplex PCR, yet TCRdb's version contains in-frame clones alone and is incomplete. Of approximately 65,000 clones in the sample, about 89% were seen once. Sequenced here: peripheral blood, sampled from a patient treated with proton-based radiotherapy. These receptor sequences come from an elderly man with esophageal cancer.

The V call is TRBV5-4, the J call TRBJ1-1; D gene unclear. CDR1 is SGHNT and CDR2 is YYREEE in the germline V gene (reference sequence). Trimming cost V 3 bases and J 8 bases, with 17 bases left between them. This CDR3 contains 14 residues. CDR3 sequence (DNA): TGTGCCAGCAGCTGGAATTCCTTATTTGAAGAAGCTTTCTTT. This encodes CASSWNSLFEEAFF.

The genes are TRBV2 and TRBJ2-7; 7 nucleotides match TRBD1. The CDR3 contains 13 residues. CDR1 is SNHLY, CDR2 FYNNEI, per germline. V lost 4 bases to trimming and J lost 4 bases; unmatched junction nucleotides: 4. The CDR3 DNA reads TGTGCCAGCAGTGGACAGGGTATGTACGAGCAGTACTTC. Protein product: CASSGQGMYEQYF.

V is TRBV27 and J is TRBJ1-6, with no clear D. The CDR3 runs to 14 residues. Germline V lookup: CDR1 MNHEY, CDR2 SMNVEV (reference sequence). The V and J ends lost 1 base and 9 bases respectively, with 10 bases between them. The DNA for the CDR3 is TGTGCCAGCAGTTTATGGGATAACAGTTCACCCCTCCACTTT. Protein product: CASSLWDNSSPLHF.

The chain carries TRBV5-1 and TRBJ2-7; TRBD2 aligns across 8 bases. Germline lookup yields CDR1 SGHRS and CDR2 YFSETQ. This CDR3 comprises 17 residues. The V gene end was trimmed by 4 bases and the J gene end by 8 bases; junction bases not matched to a gene: 20. The CDR3 DNA reads TGCGCCAGCAGCCCTCGACTCCCCAGCGGGGGCCCTACGAAGCAGTACTTC. Protein product: CASSPRLPSGGPTKQYF.

A word on this clone: A clone one base away is much larger, so this may be a read error. Other DNA sequences in this specimen translate into the identical CDR3. V and J are TRBV7-9 and TRBJ1-4; unclear D gene. Per germline, CDR1 SEHNR and CDR2 FQNEAQ (reference sequence). Trimming took off 1 base at V and 5 bases at J, with 14 bases between the two ends. The CDR3 sequence is 16 residues long. The CDR3 region has the DNA TGTGCCAGCAGCTTAGTCAGTGGCAGCCCGAATGAAAAACTGTTTTTT. Its protein product is CASSLVSGSPNEKLFF.

This clone came up once. The chain recombines TRBV4-2 with TRBJ1-6; no clear D. The CDR3 has 17 residues. Per the germline V gene, CDR1 is LGHNA and CDR2 is YNFKEQ. The V end lost 3 bases, the J end lost 5 bases, and 17 bases lay between the germline ends. The CDR3: CASSQRTAADDNSPLHF. The CDR3 bases are TGTGCCAGCAGCCAGAGGACCGCCGCGGACGATAATTCACCCCTCCACTTT.

Regarding this clone: This may come from a read error, since a much larger clone is one base off. The V and J genes are TRBV5-1 and TRBJ1-2; unclear D gene. The germline V gene has CDR1 SGHRS and CDR2 YFSETQ. Trimming removed 1 base at V and 7 bases at J, with 8 bases between. This CDR3 has 12 amino acids. The CDR3 sequence is CASSLMRGGYTF. The CDR3 DNA reads TGCGCCAGCAGCTTGATGCGCGGTGGCTACACCTTC. The full variable domain, rest sourced from reference TRBV5-1 and TRBJ1-2, is KAGVTQTPRYLIKTRGQQVTLSCSPISGHRSVSWYQQTPGQGLQFLFEYFSETQRNKGNFPGRFSGRQFSNSRSEMNVSTLELGDSALYLCASSLMRGGYTFGSGTRLTVV.

The CDR3 reads CASRPIEWNTEAFF. The CDR3, as DNA: TGTGCCAGCAGACCGATCGAGTGGAACACTGAAGCTTTCTTT. This chain uses TRBV6-5 with TRBJ1-1, with no clear D. The germline CDR1 and CDR2 sequences are MNHEY and SVGAGI. This CDR3 is built from 14 residues. Trimming pared 6 bases from V and 1 base from J, leaving 12 bases between.

The chain is built from TRBV7-9 and TRBJ2-3; 8 nucleotides line up with TRBD2. Losses at the gene ends were 5 bases for V and 2 bases for J; bases not matched to a gene: 9. The CDR3 extends over 16 amino acids. Germline CDR1 is SEHNR and CDR2 is FQNEAQ (reference sequence). CDR3 amino acids: CASSPPGGRNTDTQYF. In nucleotides, the CDR3 is TGTGCCAGCAGCCCCCCGGGGGGGAGGAACACAGATACGCAGTATTTT. Full variable domain (outside the CDR3, taken from reference TRBV7-9 and TRBJ2-3): DTGVSQNPRHKITKRGQNVTFRCDPISEHNRLYWYRQTLGQGPEFLTYFQNEAQLEKSRLLSDRFSAERPKGSFSTLEIQRTEQGDSAMYLCASSPPGGRNTDTQYFGPGTRLTVL.

V gene TRBV11-2 combines with J gene TRBJ2-4, with a tentative D call TRBD1 (5 bases). Trimming removed 1 base from V and 7 bases from J, with 17 bases in between. In germline, CDR1 is SGHAT, CDR2 FQNNGV. The CDR3 consists of 16 residues. The CDR3 is CASSLVLGPGINIQYF. For the CDR3, the DNA is TGTGCCAGCAGCTTAGTTTTGGGTCCAGGGATTAACATTCAGTACTTC. Full variable domain (outside the CDR3, taken from reference TRBV11-2 and TRBJ2-4): EAGVAQSPRYKIIEKRQSVAFWCNPISGHATLYWYQQILGQGPKLLIQFQNNGVVDDSQLPKDRFSAERLKGVDSTLKIQPAKLEDSAVYLCASSLVLGPGINIQYFGAGTRLSVL.

The chain has TRBV11-2 and TRBJ2-7, with 9 bases matching TRBD1. Trimming took 3 bases from V and 3 from J; bases not matched to a gene: 6. Germline V gene sequence: CDR1 SGHAT, CDR2 FQNNGV. The CDR3 extends over 15 amino acids. The CDR3 DNA reads as TGTGCCAGCAGCTTCGGGGACAGGGTCGGCTACGAGCAGTACTTC. This codes for CASSFGDRVGYEQYF.